This TCR beta chain is from a study of blood T cell repertoires in COVID-19. The data were produced by immunoSEQ multiplex PCR, yet TCRdb's version contains in-frame clones alone and is incomplete. This sample has some 240,000 clones; 70% to 90% occur once, and the top ten carry under 8%. With 7 bases clipped from V and 8 bases from J, the junction kept 11 bases outside the gene matches. This CDR3 is built from 14 residues. Germline V gene sequence: CDR1 MNHEY, CDR2 SVGAGI. Material for sequencing was PBMCs or T cells enriched from blood (not recorded which). The chain joins TRBV6-5 to TRBJ1-2; 9 bases align to TRBD1. The TCR comes from a woman between 50 and 59 years old who had been exposed to COVID-19. CDR3 sequence reads: CASTRDRESLGYTF. For the CDR3, the DNA is TGTGCCAGCACCCGGGACAGGGAATCATTGGGCTACACCTTC.